The next 10 T cell receptor beta chains were all read from a single sample in a study of human T cells and chemical hapten exposure. TCRdb fed the RACE reads into MiXCR, producing one record per CDR3 protein. The repertoire holds around 330,000 distinct CDR3 sequences, with approximately 5% as singletons. Noted time point: pre-sensitization, week 0. Treatment specified: therapeutic diphenylcyclopropenone sensitization with weekly scalp DPC. The sample consisted of whole blood, taken in connection with sensitization to the hapten diphenylcyclopropenone (DPC). Every receptor here comes from a woman younger than 30 with alopecia areata. Some clones in this sample may be carry-over from other donors' samples.

The rearrangement links TRBV4-1 to TRBJ2-5; D is possibly TRBD2 (6 bases). Germline V gene data show CDR1 as MGHRA and CDR2 as YSYEKL. CDR3 length equals 15 residues. The ends were cut back, 0 bases at V and 3 bases at J, with 11 bases in the middle. The CDR3 sequence: CASSQERTKKETQYF. DNA of the CDR3: TGCGCCAGCAGCCAAGAGCGGACTAAGAAAGAGACCCAGTACTTC.

This clonotype was counted only a few times. The V call is TRBV6-2 or TRBV6-3, the J call TRBJ2-3; 9 bases are shared with TRBD2. Per germline, CDR1 MNHEY and CDR2 SVGEGT. V was pared by 1 base and J by 5 bases, with 4 bases of the junction left unmatched. This CDR3 is built from 15 residues. CDR3 DNA: TGTGCCAGCAGTTACTGGGCGGGGGGGCAAGATACGCAGTATTTT. Amino acids: CASSYWAGGQDTQYF.

This clonotype was recorded many times. This chain links TRBV2 with TRBJ1-1; D is ambiguous. This CDR3 is built from 12 residues. The germline V and J ends were trimmed by 6 bases and 11 bases, with 16 bases remaining between them. The germline CDR1 and CDR2 sequences are SNHLY and FYNNEI. The CDR3 loop is CASRPRGGSAFF. Here the CDR3 DNA reads TGTGCCAGCAGACCCCGCGGAGGGTCGGCTTTCTTT.

This clonotype was counted ten times or more. This chain uses TRBV5-1 with TRBJ2-1, with 8 bases identical to TRBD2. With V trimmed by 5 bases and J by 12 bases, 7 bases remained unmatched. This CDR3 has 12 residues. Germline loops: CDR1 SGHRS, CDR2 YFSETQ. The CDR3 DNA sequence: TGCGCCAGCAGTCGCCGGGAGGGGTCGCAGTTCTTC. It codes for CASSRREGSQFF.

The chain has TRBV20-1 and TRBJ2-1; D not certain. Trimming took off 0 bases at V and 7 bases at J, with 10 bases between the two ends. This CDR3 is 13 amino acids long. Germline V gene sequence: CDR1 DFQATT, CDR2 SNEGSKA (reference sequence). The CDR3 here is CSARDPFGNEQFF. DNA of the CDR3: TGCAGTGCTAGAGATCCTTTCGGGAATGAGCAGTTCTTC.

This clonotype was observed many times. The rearrangement joins TRBV12-3 or TRBV12-4 to TRBJ1-2; D not certain. V dropped 3 bases and J dropped 8 bases, with 10 bases sitting between them. This CDR3 spans 12 amino acids. The CDR3 is CASSFQGTGYTF. The DNA of the CDR3 is TGTGCCAGCAGTTTTCAAGGAACCGGCTACACCTTC.

This clonotype was detected a few times. The CDR3 nucleotides read TGTGCCACCAGCAGAGACAGGGGATCGGATGGCTACACCTTC. Encoded protein: CATSRDRGSDGYTF. The V call is TRBV15, the J call TRBJ1-2; possible D gene TRBD1, 6 bases. V shed 0 bases and J shed 6 bases, with 11 bases lying between them. The length of the CDR3 is 14 residues. Per the germline V gene, CDR1 is LNHNV and CDR2 is YYDKDF (reference sequence).

V and J are TRBV10-3 and TRBJ2-4; no reliable D call. The V and J ends lost 3 bases and 2 bases respectively, with 8 bases between them. The CDR3 loop spans 14 amino acids. Germline V gene sequence: CDR1 ENHRY, CDR2 SYGVKD. Here the CDR3 DNA reads TGTGCCATCAGTGATCCTTCCCCCAAAAACATTCAGTACTTC. It specifies CAISDPSPKNIQYF.

This chain joins TRBV12-3 or TRBV12-4 and TRBJ2-5, with D hard to call. CDR3 size: 14 residues. The germline V and J ends were trimmed by 5 bases and 4 bases, with 14 bases remaining between them. The CDR3 loop is CASSRRQSPETQYF. CDR3 DNA sequence: TGTGCCAGCAGTCGAAGACAAAGCCCAGAGACCCAGTACTTC.

The chain uses TRBV4-3 and TRBJ2-3; D is possibly TRBD1 (5 bases). The CDR3 runs 16 residues. Trimming removed 1 base at V and 2 bases at J, with 13 bases between. Germline CDR1 reads LGHNA; CDR2 reads YSLEER. The CDR3 DNA is TGCGCCAGCAGCCAAGCGGCAGGGTCGCACACAGATACGCAGTATTTT. Protein product: CASSQAAGSHTDTQYF.